The 25 T cell receptor beta chains reported below all come from one sample, sequenced in a study of T-cell memory formation after mild COVID-19. TCRdb re-analysed the 5' RACE reads in MiXCR, keeping a single row per CDR3 protein. The sample lists roughly 170,000 distinct CDR3 sequences; roughly 20% were seen once. Specimen: PBMCs or a T cell subset sorted from them (not recorded which). These receptors were obtained from a man in his late teens or twenties who had mild COVID-19 (a few samples of this study predate the infection). Cell type and time point are not known.

The V call is TRBV11-2, the J call TRBJ1-1, with D uncertain. Trimming pared 5 bases from V and 11 bases from J, leaving 15 bases between. Germline V gene lookup returns CDR1 SGHAT and CDR2 FQNNGV. This CDR3 comprises 12 residues. CDR3 in amino acids: CASSPRFYGAFF. The CDR3 region has the DNA TGTGCCAGCAGCCCCCGCTTTTATGGCGCTTTCTTT.

This chain links TRBV3-1 with TRBJ2-5; TRBD1 aligns across 9 bases. J gave up 5 bases and V 2 bases, and 6 bases lay outside the gene matches. The CDR3 runs to 15 residues. CDR1 is LGHDT, CDR2 YNNKEL, per germline (reference sequence). The CDR3 DNA reads TGTGCCAGCAGCCAAAACAGGGGGCCAGGCGAGACCCAGTACTTC. It codes for CASSQNRGPGETQYF.

This clonotype was recorded only once. The chain carries TRBV2 and TRBJ1-1; no clear D. Per germline, CDR1 SNHLY and CDR2 FYNNEI. This CDR3 has 16 residues. Trimming cost V 0 bases and J 0 bases, with 11 bases left between them. CDR3: CASSEARNRLNTEAFF. For the CDR3, the DNA is TGTGCCAGCAGTGAAGCGAGGAACAGACTGAACACTGAAGCTTTCTTT. Supplemented by reference TRBV2 and TRBJ1-1, the full variable domain reads EPEVTQTPSHQVTQMGQEVILRCVPISNHLYFYWYRQILGQKVEFLVSFYNNEISEKSEIFDDQFSVERPDGSNFTLKIRSTKLEDSAMYFCASSEARNRLNTEAFFGQGTRLTVV.

V usage is TRBV5-1 and J usage is TRBJ1-1, with a weak D call TRBD1 (6 bases). The CDR3 sequence is 15 residues long. V was clipped by 4 bases and J by 1 base, with 14 bases between them. Per germline, CDR1 SGHRS and CDR2 YFSETQ. The CDR3 DNA sequence: TGCGCCAGCAGCGTGAATGTGGGGGCGAACACTGAAGCTTTCTTT. Translating it yields CASSVNVGANTEAFF.

This clonotype was recorded a few times. This chain joins TRBV20-1 and TRBJ1-4; D is possibly TRBD1 (6 bases). V was trimmed by 4 bases and J by 7 bases, leaving 16 bases between them. CDR3 size: 14 residues. CDR1 is DFQATT and CDR2 is SNEGSKA in the germline V gene (reference sequence). CDR3 sequence: CSATFPQGGEKLFF. The CDR3 bases are TGCAGTGCTACCTTCCCACAGGGCGGTGAAAAACTGTTTTTT.

The chain joins TRBV7-2 to TRBJ1-1; 7 nucleotides align to TRBD1. The CDR3 runs to 15 residues. J gave up 6 bases and V 5 bases, and 12 bases lay outside the gene matches. Germline CDR1 reads SGHTA; CDR2 reads FQGNSA. CDR3 bases: TGTGCCAGCAGCCTGCACAGGGGCGCGGGCTCTGAAGCTTTCTTT. The encoded protein is CASSLHRGAGSEAFF.

This chain uses TRBV11-1 with TRBJ1-1; D is uncertain. Germline CDR1 and CDR2: SGHAT and FQDESV (reference sequence). V was shortened by 5 bases and J by 5 bases, with 12 bases between the two germline ends. This CDR3 is 13 amino acids long. The chain's CDR3 is CASSHGRGTEAFF. The CDR3 DNA sequence: TGTGCCAGCAGCCACGGAAGAGGAACTGAAGCTTTCTTT.

A few counts support this clonotype. The gene calls are TRBV9 and TRBJ2-3; the D gene is possibly TRBD2 (7 bases). Germline V lookup: CDR1 SGDLS, CDR2 YYNGEE. Trimming removed 3 bases at V and 5 bases at J, with 16 bases between. This CDR3 has 15 residues. This CDR3 is CASSGMAGALDTQYF. The CDR3 coding sequence is TGTGCCAGCAGCGGGATGGCGGGGGCCTTAGATACGCAGTATTTT.

There are a few counts of this clonotype. CDR3 protein: CASSQGGAPNNEQFF. The CDR3 nucleotides are TGCGCCAGCAGCCAAGGGGGGGCACCTAACAATGAGCAGTTCTTC. The chain combines TRBV5-1 with TRBJ2-1, with a tentative D call TRBD2 (7 bases). V was trimmed by 4 bases and J by 5 bases, leaving 16 bases between them. Per the germline V gene, CDR1 is SGHRS and CDR2 is YFSETQ. The CDR3 totals 15 residues.

This clonotype was picked up a small number of times. CDR3: CASSANRGDTGELFF. The CDR3 coding sequence is TGTGCCAGCAGCGCCAACAGGGGGGACACCGGGGAGCTGTTTTTT. This rearrangement joins TRBV7-3 to TRBJ2-2; 8 nucleotides align to TRBD1. In germline, CDR1 is SGHTA, CDR2 FQGTGA. The J segment lost 3 bases and the V segment lost 5 bases, leaving 5 bases of the junction unmatched. CDR3 length: 15 residues.

In its sample, this clonotype was seen a few times. The rearrangement links TRBV7-9 to TRBJ1-5; no firm D call. Trimming removed 3 bases from V and 2 bases from J, with 5 bases in between. CDR3 length: 13 residues. CDR1 and CDR2 from the germline V gene are SEHNR and FQNEAQ (reference sequence). The CDR3 DNA reads as TGTGCCAGCAGCTTTCGTGGCAATCAGCCCCAGCATTTT. Translated: CASSFRGNQPQHF.

This clonotype has at least ten counts. V and J are TRBV20-1 and TRBJ1-1; D call uncertain. Germline assignment: CDR1 DFQATT and CDR2 SNEGSKA (reference sequence). CDR3 size: 14 residues. Deletions cut 5 bases from V and 2 bases from J, with 15 bases between. CDR3 amino acids: CSARHIRANTEAFF. The DNA for the CDR3 is TGCAGTGCTCGGCACATTAGGGCTAACACTGAAGCTTTCTTT.

The table lists this clonotype with a few counts. The rearrangement links TRBV10-3 to TRBJ1-5; 7 bases map to TRBD1. Germline CDR1 reads ENHRY; CDR2 reads SYGVKD. V trimming: 5 bases; J trimming: 1 base; junction bases outside the gene matches: 11. The CDR3 loop spans 17 amino acids. The CDR3 here is CAISNKIPGQSNQPQHF. CDR3 sequence (DNA): TGTGCCATCAGTAACAAAATCCCGGGACAGAGCAATCAGCCCCAGCATTTT.

The chain combines TRBV6-2 or TRBV6-3 with TRBJ2-1, with 11 bases lining up with TRBD2. The V gene's germline CDR1 is MNHEY and CDR2 SVGEGT. This CDR3 is built from 16 residues. V was pared by 5 bases and J by 6 bases, with 9 bases of the junction left unmatched. The CDR3 protein is CASSATSGGRPNEQFF. In DNA, the CDR3 is TGTGCCAGCAGTGCAACTAGCGGGGGCCGACCCAATGAGCAGTTCTTC.

The chain employs TRBV12-3 or TRBV12-4 and TRBJ1-5, with 11 nucleotides matching TRBD1. The CDR3 sequence is 15 residues long. With 5 bases clipped from V and 6 bases from J, the junction kept 6 bases outside the gene matches. This chain's CDR3 is CASSGQGAGSQPQHF. In DNA, the CDR3 is TGTGCCAGCAGTGGACAGGGGGCGGGTAGTCAGCCCCAGCATTTT.

This chain links TRBV11-2 with TRBJ1-5, with TRBD1 identical over 7 bases. The V gene's germline CDR1 is SGHAT and CDR2 FQNNGV. The CDR3 consists of 13 residues. The trim removed 4 bases at V and 6 bases at J, leaving 3 bases unmatched. CDR3 loop: CASSSDRAQPQHF. DNA of the CDR3: TGTGCCAGCAGCTCTGACAGGGCTCAGCCCCAGCATTTT.

The chain links TRBV6-5 to TRBJ2-7; D may match TRBD1 or TRBD2 (5 bases each). The germline V gene has CDR1 MNHEY and CDR2 SVGAGI. The CDR3 runs 13 residues. Trimming left V 2 bases short and J 7 bases short, with 12 bases between. CDR3 in DNA: TGTGCCAGCAGTTACAATGGGGGTTCGGAGCAGTACTTC. This encodes CASSYNGGSEQYF.

The V call is TRBV27, the J call TRBJ2-7; 8 bases are shared with TRBD1. The CDR3 totals 14 residues. Per germline, CDR1 MNHEY and CDR2 SMNVEV (reference sequence). J lost 1 base, V lost 6 bases, and 5 bases had no gene match. The CDR3 bases are TGTGCCAGCAGACCCCGGACAGGGTCCTACGAGCAGTACTTC. Translating it yields CASRPRTGSYEQYF.

This clonotype was counted only a few times. The V call is TRBV12-3 or TRBV12-4, the J call TRBJ2-3; no reliable D call. The CDR3 covers 13 residues. V was pared by 6 bases and J by 4 bases, with 11 bases between. The CDR3 here is CASSPTLPDTQYF. In DNA form, the CDR3 reads TGTGCCAGCAGCCCGACTCTACCAGATACGCAGTATTTT.

This sequence joins TRBV28 and TRBJ2-4; D call uncertain. V was clipped by 6 bases and J by 3 bases, with 12 bases between them. Germline CDR1 and CDR2: MDHEN and SYDVKM. The CDR3 extends over 14 amino acids. The chain's CDR3 is CASRPTMGKNIQYF. DNA of the CDR3: TGTGCCAGCAGACCAACCATGGGCAAAAACATTCAGTACTTC. The full variable domain, rest sourced from reference TRBV28 and TRBJ2-4, is DVKVTQSSRYLVKRTGEKVFLECVQDMDHENMFWYRQDPGLGLRLIYFSYDVKMKEKGDIPEGYSVSREKKERFSLILESASTNQTSMYLCASRPTMGKNIQYFGAGTRLSVL.

This clonotype came up a few times. The chain is built from TRBV5-6 and TRBJ2-7, with 7 bases lining up with TRBD2. The junction had 9 bases not matched to a gene; V was cut back by 5 bases and J by 7 bases. The CDR3 extends over 13 amino acids. Looked up from germline, CDR1 is SGHDT and CDR2 is YYEEEE. The CDR3 reads CASSPRGVGEQYF. Here the CDR3 DNA reads TGTGCCAGCAGTCCCCGGGGGGTCGGGGAGCAGTACTTC.

The chain carries TRBV4-3 and TRBJ1-2; D possibly corresponds to TRBD1 (5 bases). This CDR3 has 15 residues. Trimming pared 2 bases from V and 2 bases from J, leaving 12 bases between. The germline V gene has CDR1 LGHNA and CDR2 YSLEER. The CDR3 reads CASSQIPGGNYGYTF. CDR3 nucleotides: TGCGCCAGCAGCCAAATCCCGGGGGGGAACTATGGCTACACCTTC.

The genes are TRBV10-3 and TRBJ1-3, with D perhaps TRBD1 (5 bases). The CDR3 loop spans 13 amino acids. From germline, CDR1 is ENHRY and CDR2 SYGVKD. Trimming shortened V by 7 bases and J by 4 bases, and 11 bases separated the two germline ends. CDR3 bases: TGTGCCATCATAGCAGGGCGCGGAAACACCATATATTTT. Its protein product is CAIIAGRGNTIYF.

The chain combines TRBV29-1 with TRBJ1-1; 9 bases fit TRBD1. Germline V gives CDR1 SQVTM, CDR2 ANQGSEA. The trim removed 4 bases at V and 11 bases at J, leaving 8 bases unmatched. The CDR3 has 12 amino acids. The CDR3 is CSVAEDRGLAFF. Here the CDR3 DNA reads TGCAGCGTTGCCGAGGACAGGGGATTGGCTTTCTTT.

This chain connects TRBV20-1 to TRBJ1-5; D uncertain. Trimming removed 4 bases at V and 9 bases at J, with 16 bases between. Germline CDR1 DFQATT, CDR2 SNEGSKA (reference sequence). CDR3 length: 13 amino acids. The CDR3 coding sequence is TGCAGTGCTAAGGACCGGCCTATATGGCCCCAGCATTTT. This encodes CSAKDRPIWPQHF.